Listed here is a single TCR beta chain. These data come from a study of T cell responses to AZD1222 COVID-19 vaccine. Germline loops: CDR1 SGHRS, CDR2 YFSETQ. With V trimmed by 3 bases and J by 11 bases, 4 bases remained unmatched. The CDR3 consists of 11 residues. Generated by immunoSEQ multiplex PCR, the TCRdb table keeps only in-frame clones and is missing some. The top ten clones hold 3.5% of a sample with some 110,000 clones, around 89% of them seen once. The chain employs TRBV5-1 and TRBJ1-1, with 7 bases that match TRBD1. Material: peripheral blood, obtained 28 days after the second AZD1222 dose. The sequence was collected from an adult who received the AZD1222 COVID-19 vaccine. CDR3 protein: CASSSTGRAFF. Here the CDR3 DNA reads TGCGCCAGCAGCTCGACAGGGCGGGCTTTCTTT.